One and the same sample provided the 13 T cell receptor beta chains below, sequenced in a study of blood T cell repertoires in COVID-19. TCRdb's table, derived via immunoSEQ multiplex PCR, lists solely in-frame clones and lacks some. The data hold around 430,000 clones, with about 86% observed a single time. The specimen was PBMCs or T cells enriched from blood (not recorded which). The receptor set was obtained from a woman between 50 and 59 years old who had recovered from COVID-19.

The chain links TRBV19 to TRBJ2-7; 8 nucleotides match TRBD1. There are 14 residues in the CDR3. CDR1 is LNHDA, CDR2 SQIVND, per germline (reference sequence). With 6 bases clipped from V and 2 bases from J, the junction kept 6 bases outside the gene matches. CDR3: CASSRTGFPYEQYF. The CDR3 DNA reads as TGTGCCAGTAGCAGGACAGGGTTTCCCTACGAGCAGTACTTC.

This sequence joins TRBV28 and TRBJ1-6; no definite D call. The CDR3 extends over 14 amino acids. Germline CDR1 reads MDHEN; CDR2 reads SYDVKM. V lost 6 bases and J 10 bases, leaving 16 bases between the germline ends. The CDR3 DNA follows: TGTGCCAGCAGCCCGATCGGGTTTGCATCACCCCTCCACTTT. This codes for CASSPIGFASPLHF.

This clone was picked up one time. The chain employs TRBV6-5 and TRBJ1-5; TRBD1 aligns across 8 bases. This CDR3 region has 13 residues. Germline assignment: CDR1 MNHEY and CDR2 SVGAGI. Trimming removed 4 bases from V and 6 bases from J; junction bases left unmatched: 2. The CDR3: CASSSGQGQPQHF. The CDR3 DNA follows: TGTGCCAGCAGTTCCGGACAGGGTCAGCCCCAGCATTTT.

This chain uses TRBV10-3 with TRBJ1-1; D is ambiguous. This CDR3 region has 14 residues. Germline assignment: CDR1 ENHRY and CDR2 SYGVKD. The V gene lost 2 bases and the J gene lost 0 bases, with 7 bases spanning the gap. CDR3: CAISEGLLNTEAFF. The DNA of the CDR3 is TGTGCCATCAGTGAGGGACTGCTGAACACTGAAGCTTTCTTT.

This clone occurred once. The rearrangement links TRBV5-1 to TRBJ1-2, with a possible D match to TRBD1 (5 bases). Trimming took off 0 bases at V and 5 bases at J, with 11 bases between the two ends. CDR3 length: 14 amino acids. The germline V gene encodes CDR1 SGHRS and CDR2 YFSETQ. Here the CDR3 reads CASSLGRGWYGYTF. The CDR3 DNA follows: TGCGCCAGCAGCTTGGGCCGGGGGTGGTATGGCTACACCTTC.

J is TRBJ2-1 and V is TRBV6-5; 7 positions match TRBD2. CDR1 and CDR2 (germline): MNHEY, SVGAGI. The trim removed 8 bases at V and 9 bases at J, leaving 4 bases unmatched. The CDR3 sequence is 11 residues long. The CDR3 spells CASGGGFEQFF. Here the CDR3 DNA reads TGTGCCAGCGGGGGGGGATTTGAGCAGTTCTTC.

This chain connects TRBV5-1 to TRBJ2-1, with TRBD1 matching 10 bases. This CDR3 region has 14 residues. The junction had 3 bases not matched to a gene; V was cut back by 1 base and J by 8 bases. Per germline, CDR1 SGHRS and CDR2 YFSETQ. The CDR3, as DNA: TGCGCCAGCAGCTTGTACGGACAGGGGGATGAGCAGTTCTTC. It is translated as CASSLYGQGDEQFF.

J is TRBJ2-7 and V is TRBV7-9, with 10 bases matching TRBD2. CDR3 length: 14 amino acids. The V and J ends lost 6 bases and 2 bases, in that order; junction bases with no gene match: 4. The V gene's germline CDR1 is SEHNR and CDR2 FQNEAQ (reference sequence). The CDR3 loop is CASSPSGGTYEQYF. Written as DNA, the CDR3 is TGTGCCAGCAGTCCTAGCGGGGGTACCTACGAGCAGTACTTC.

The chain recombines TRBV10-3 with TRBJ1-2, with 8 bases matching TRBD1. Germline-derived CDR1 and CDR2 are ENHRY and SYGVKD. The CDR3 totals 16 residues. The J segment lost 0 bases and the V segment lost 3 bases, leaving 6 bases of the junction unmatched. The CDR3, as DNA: TGTGCCATCAGTGATAAACAGGGGGGAGCTAACTATGGCTACACCTTC. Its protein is CAISDKQGGANYGYTF.

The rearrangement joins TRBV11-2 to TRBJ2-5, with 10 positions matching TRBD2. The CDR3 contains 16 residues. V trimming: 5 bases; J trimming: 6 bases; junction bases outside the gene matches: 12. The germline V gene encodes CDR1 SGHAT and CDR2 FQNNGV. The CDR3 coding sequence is TGTGCCAGCAGCCCCCAATGGACTAGCGGAGGACAGACCCAGTACTTC. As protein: CASSPQWTSGGQTQYF.

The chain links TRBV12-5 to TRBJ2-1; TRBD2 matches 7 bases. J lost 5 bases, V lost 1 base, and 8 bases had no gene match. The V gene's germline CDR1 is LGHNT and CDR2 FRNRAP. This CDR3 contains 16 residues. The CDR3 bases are TGTGCTAGTGGTTTGGGACTAGCCGAACATCACAATGAGCAGTTCTTC. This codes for CASGLGLAEHHNEQFF.

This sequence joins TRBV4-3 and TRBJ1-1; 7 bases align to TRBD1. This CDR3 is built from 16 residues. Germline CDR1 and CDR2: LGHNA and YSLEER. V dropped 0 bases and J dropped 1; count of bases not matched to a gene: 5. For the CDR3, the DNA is TGCGCCAGCAGCCAAGAAGACAGGACAGGGAACACTGAAGCTTTCTTT. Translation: CASSQEDRTGNTEAFF.

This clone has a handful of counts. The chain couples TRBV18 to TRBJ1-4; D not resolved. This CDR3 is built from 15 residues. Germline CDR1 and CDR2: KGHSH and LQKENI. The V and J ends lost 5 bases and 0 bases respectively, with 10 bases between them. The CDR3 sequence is CASSFGDTTNEKLFF. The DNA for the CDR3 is TGTGCCAGCTCATTTGGAGATACAACTAATGAAAAACTGTTTTTT.